These 4 T cell receptor beta chains were all obtained from the same sample, sequenced in a study of graft-versus-host responses after intestinal transplantation. TCRdb keeps only in-frame clones here, not all; method: immunoSEQ multiplex PCR. The sample includes just under 55,000 clones, less than 95% seen only once; the top ten take approximately 5.1%. Sequencing was performed on PBMCs, taken 662 days after intestinal transplant. These receptors came from a human patient who received an intestinal transplant, so some T cells may come from the graft donor.

The rearrangement links TRBV19 to TRBJ1-2, with D possibly being TRBD1 (6 bases). Germline assignment: CDR1 LNHDA and CDR2 SQIVND (reference sequence). Trimming pared 6 bases from V and 7 bases from J, leaving 15 bases between. CDR3 length equals 13 residues. CDR3 DNA sequence: TGTGCCAGTAGGAGACAGGAGTGGGGTGGCTACACCTTC. The encoded protein is CASRRQEWGGYTF.

The genes are TRBV5-1 and TRBJ1-2; D is undetermined. The CDR3 spans 13 residues. Per the germline V gene, CDR1 is SGHRS and CDR2 is YFSETQ. The germline V and J ends were trimmed by 4 bases and 4 bases, with 11 bases remaining between them. CDR3 loop: CASSNHDGYGYTF. DNA of the CDR3: TGCGCCAGCAGCAATCACGACGGCTATGGCTACACCTTC.

The chain couples TRBV10-2 to TRBJ2-6; 9 nucleotides align to TRBD1. The germline gives CDR1 WSHSY, CDR2 SAAADI. With V trimmed by 4 bases and J by 0 bases, 13 bases remained unmatched. This CDR3 spans 20 amino acids. The CDR3 DNA sequence: TGCGCCAGCAGTGGTAACCGGGACAGGGTAGTGTTCTCTGGGGCCAACGTCCTGACTTTC. Amino acids: CASSGNRDRVVFSGANVLTF.

V is TRBV5-4 and J is TRBJ2-3; the D is unclear. CDR1 is SGHNT, CDR2 YYREEE, per germline (reference sequence). The CDR3 has 11 residues. V lost 4 bases to trimming and J lost 5 bases, with 5 bases between them. CDR3 in DNA: TGTGCCAGCAGCGGCCAAGATACGCAGTATTTT. Residues: CASSGQDTQYF.